What follows are 2 T cell receptor beta chains derived from one specimen sequenced in a study of T cells in Graves' hyperthyroidism and ophthalmopathy. RNA transcripts provided the source from which TCR beta CDR3 regions were amplified. First-round RT-PCR with HTBI primers amplified the TCR CDR3 region. TCRdb re-called the multiplex PCR reads with MiXCR, one entry per CDR3 protein. This sample has over 300,000 distinct CDR3 sequences, with 11% to 15% found just once. The specimen sequenced was blood. Every receptor here comes from a woman aged 55-69 years with Graves' hyperthyroidism.

There are many counts of this clonotype. The chain employs TRBV7-9 and TRBJ2-5, with no clear D. The CDR3 covers 14 residues. V lost 5 bases and J lost 4, with 14 bases in between. Looked up from germline, CDR1 is SEHNR and CDR2 is FQNEAQ (reference sequence). The CDR3 DNA reads as TGTGCCAGCAGCAACTGGAACCTCGGAGAGACCCAGTACTTC. As protein: CASSNWNLGETQYF. Filled out from reference TRBV7-9 and TRBJ2-5, the complete variable domain reads DTGVSQNPRHKITKRGQNVTFRCDPISEHNRLYWYRQTLGQGPEFLTYFQNEAQLEKSRLLSDRFSAERPKGSFSTLEIQRTEQGDSAMYLCASSNWNLGETQYFGPGTRLLVL.

This clonotype was recorded at least ten times. V and J are TRBV2 and TRBJ1-2; a possible D gene is TRBD1 (5 bases). V was shortened by 6 bases and J by 2 bases, with 13 bases between the two germline ends. This CDR3 is 14 amino acids long. CDR1 and CDR2 from the germline V gene are SNHLY and FYNNEI. CDR3 protein: CASRGPGLNYGYTF. CDR3 coding DNA: TGTGCCAGCAGAGGACCAGGGCTAAACTATGGCTACACCTTC.